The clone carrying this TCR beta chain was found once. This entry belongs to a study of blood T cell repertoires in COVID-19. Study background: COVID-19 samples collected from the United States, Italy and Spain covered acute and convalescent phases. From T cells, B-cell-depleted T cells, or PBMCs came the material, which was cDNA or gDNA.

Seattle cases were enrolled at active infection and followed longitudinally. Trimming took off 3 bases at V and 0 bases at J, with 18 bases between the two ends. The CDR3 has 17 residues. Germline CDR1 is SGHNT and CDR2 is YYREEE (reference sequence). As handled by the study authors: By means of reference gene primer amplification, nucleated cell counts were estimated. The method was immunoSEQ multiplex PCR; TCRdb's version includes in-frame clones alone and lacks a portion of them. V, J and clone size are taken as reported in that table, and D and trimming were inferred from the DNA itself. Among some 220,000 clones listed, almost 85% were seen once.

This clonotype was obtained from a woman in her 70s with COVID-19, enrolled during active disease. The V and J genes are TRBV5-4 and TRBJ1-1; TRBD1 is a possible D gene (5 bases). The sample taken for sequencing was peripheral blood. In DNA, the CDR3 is TGTGCCAGCAGCTCGCAGCGGGGGGTGGGAGTGAACACTGAAGCTTTCTTT. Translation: CASSSQRGVGVNTEAFF.